The 23 T cell receptor beta chains reported below all come from one sample, sequenced in a study of T cell responses to AZD1222 COVID-19 vaccine. Sequencing used immunoSEQ multiplex PCR; TCRdb keeps in-frame clones, though not all of them. The top ten clones hold 4.5% to 7% of a sample with around 130,000 clones, over 75% of them seen once. The sample was peripheral blood, taken 28 days after the second AZD1222 dose. The origin of the receptors is an adult who received the AZD1222 COVID-19 vaccine.

The genes are TRBV20-1 and TRBJ1-6, with D hard to call. The CDR3 loop spans 18 amino acids. CDR1 is DFQATT and CDR2 is SNEGSKA in the germline V gene (reference sequence). The V gene lost 3 bases and the J gene lost 8 bases, with 26 bases spanning the gap. The CDR3 loop reads CSASPARASRLRDSPLHF. CDR3 coding DNA: TGCAGTGCTAGTCCCGCCCGCGCGAGCAGGTTGCGGGATTCACCCCTCCACTTT.

The rearrangement uses TRBV5-8 and TRBJ1-5; no clear D. Trimming removed 5 bases at V and 2 bases at J, with 14 bases between. Germline V CDR1 and CDR2: SGHTS, YDEGEE. CDR3 length equals 15 residues. CDR3 sequence reads: CASRFKGSRNQPQHF. DNA for the CDR3: TGTGCCAGCAGATTTAAGGGTTCGCGCAATCAGCCCCAGCATTTT.

V is TRBV18 and J is TRBJ1-4, with D possibly TRBD1 on 6 matching bases. CDR1 is KGHSH, CDR2 LQKENI, per germline. This CDR3 is built from 13 residues. Trimming cost V 4 bases and J 5 bases, with 8 bases left between them. This chain's CDR3 is CASSQGENEKLFF. The CDR3 bases are TGTGCCAGCTCACAGGGGGAGAATGAAAAACTGTTTTTT.

The chain joins TRBV18 to TRBJ1-2, with 10 positions matching TRBD1. V lost 6 bases to trimming and J lost 7 bases; unmatched junction nucleotides: 17. Germline-derived CDR1 and CDR2 are KGHSH and LQKENI. The CDR3 is 17 amino acids. The CDR3 DNA reads TGTGCCAGCTCTGATTCCCCCGGGACAGGGGATCGGTTTGGCTACACCTTC. Its translation is CASSDSPGTGDRFGYTF.

This sequence joins TRBV7-3 and TRBJ2-3, with a tentative D call TRBD2 (7 bases). Trimming removed 5 bases from V and 5 bases from J, with 17 bases in between. The germline CDR1 and CDR2 sequences are SGHTA and FQGTGA. The CDR3 is made up of 15 amino acids. The CDR3 reads CASSGARGGRDTQYF. CDR3 sequence (DNA): TGTGCCAGCAGCGGAGCAAGGGGGGGCAGAGATACGCAGTATTTT.

This rearrangement joins TRBV6-5 to TRBJ1-3; 7 nucleotides match TRBD1. V lost 0 bases to trimming and J lost 4 bases; unmatched junction nucleotides: 6. Germline V lookup: CDR1 MNHEY, CDR2 SVGAGI. There are 16 residues in the CDR3. CDR3 coding DNA: TGTGCCAGCAGTTACTCGAGGGGAGGGGGCGGAAACACCATATATTTT. Translation: CASSYSRGGGGNTIYF.

The chain is built from TRBV24-1 and TRBJ2-7; D is perhaps TRBD1 (5 bases). V shed 9 bases and J shed 3 bases, with 17 bases lying between them. This CDR3 is 14 amino acids long. Germline V gene data show CDR1 as KGHDR and CDR2 as SFDVKD. In DNA form, the CDR3 reads TGTGCCACCCGGAGTTTTCAGGGATTCTACGAGCAGTACTTC. The encoded protein is CATRSFQGFYEQYF.

This clone is a singleton in its sample. The chain recombines TRBV23-1 with TRBJ1-2; 11 bases are shared with TRBD1. TRBV23-1 is flagged as an ORF with uncertain function. V lost 1 base to trimming and J lost 1 base; unmatched junction nucleotides: 8. The CDR3 extends over 18 amino acids. The CDR3 nucleotides are TGCGCCAGCAGTCAATACCCGGGACAGGGGGTCGGTAACTATGGCTACACCTTC. It yields the protein CASSQYPGQGVGNYGYTF.

This chain joins TRBV11-2 and TRBJ2-7; TRBD2 matches 11 bases. Germline CDR1 is SGHAT and CDR2 is FQNNGV. CDR3 length equals 14 residues. Losses at the gene ends were 5 bases for V and 5 bases for J; bases not matched to a gene: 5. The CDR3 region has the DNA TGTGCCAGCAGCCCAAGACTAGCGGGGCACGAGCAGTACTTC. It yields the protein CASSPRLAGHEQYF.

The CDR3 nucleotides are TGTGCCACCAGCAGAGACGTGGGGGCAGGTGAAAAACTGTTTTTT. It is translated as CATSRDVGAGEKLFF. J is TRBJ1-4 and V is TRBV15; maybe TRBD1 (6 bases). There are 15 residues in the CDR3. CDR1 is LNHNV, CDR2 YYDKDF, per germline (reference sequence). Trimming removed 0 bases at V and 7 bases at J, with 12 bases between.

The chain combines TRBV29-1 with TRBJ1-1; D remains unclear. The V and J ends lost 4 bases and 0 bases respectively, with 18 bases between them. Germline CDR1 SQVTM, CDR2 ANQGSEA. The CDR3 has 16 residues. As DNA, the CDR3 is TGCAGCGTTGCTGGGTGGGAGTTCAGTATGAACACTGAAGCTTTCTTT. This codes for CSVAGWEFSMNTEAFF.

The rearrangement links TRBV5-1 to TRBJ2-7, with D possibly being TRBD1 (6 bases). Per germline, CDR1 SGHRS and CDR2 YFSETQ. Deletions cut 4 bases from V and 3 bases from J, with 17 bases between. The CDR3 runs 15 residues. The CDR3, as DNA: TGCGCCAGCAGCCCTGGACAGACACCAATCTACGAGCAGTACTTC. Protein sequence: CASSPGQTPIYEQYF.

V usage is TRBV19 and J usage is TRBJ1-2; TRBD1 matches at 7 bases. Germline V gives CDR1 LNHDA, CDR2 SQIVND (reference sequence). V shed 4 bases and J 8 bases; nucleotides not matched to a gene: 10. This CDR3 is built from 14 residues. The CDR3: CASSTRDRESGYTF. As DNA, the CDR3 is TGTGCCAGTAGTACCCGCGACAGGGAGAGCGGCTACACCTTC.

The chain is built from TRBV5-1 and TRBJ1-6, with D unclear. The CDR3 runs to 15 residues. Trimming took 0 bases from V and 10 from J, leaving 14 bases between them. Germline loops: CDR1 SGHRS, CDR2 YFSETQ. CDR3 amino acids: CASSLGQAVESPLHF. The CDR3 DNA is TGCGCCAGCAGCTTGGGACAAGCCGTGGAATCACCCCTCCACTTT.

The rearrangement links TRBV3-1 (or the pseudogene TRBV3-2) to TRBJ2-3; D remains ambiguous. The CDR3 runs 13 residues. The V gene lost 5 bases and the J gene lost 4 bases, with 10 bases spanning the gap. Germline CDR1 reads LGHDT; CDR2 reads YNNKEL (reference sequence). The CDR3 sequence is CASSAVHADTQYF. As DNA, the CDR3 is TGTGCCAGCAGCGCAGTCCATGCAGATACGCAGTATTTT.

The chain uses TRBV18 and TRBJ2-3; D remains ambiguous. Germline CDR1 KGHSH, CDR2 LQKENI. The CDR3 totals 13 residues. Trimming stripped 0 bases from V and 4 bases from J, with 5 bases between. Here the CDR3 reads CASSPPKPDTQYF. Here the CDR3 DNA reads TGTGCCAGCTCACCACCAAAACCAGATACGCAGTATTTT. The full variable domain, completed using reference TRBV18 and TRBJ2-3, is NAGVMQNPRHLVRRRGQEARLRCSPMKGHSHVYWYRQLPEEGLKFMVYLQKENIIDESGMPKERFSAEFPKEGPSILRIQQVVRGDSAAYFCASSPPKPDTQYFGPGTRLTVL.

The chain is built from TRBV11-3 and TRBJ2-5, with 9 bases identical to TRBD1. The CDR3 has 15 amino acids. The V gene's germline CDR1 is SGHNT and CDR2 YENEEA. V was clipped by 7 bases and J by 5 bases; unmatched bases: 11. Here the CDR3 DNA reads TGTGCCAGCAAGGACAGGGGCGGCTCCTGGGAGACCCAGTACTTC. It is translated as CASKDRGGSWETQYF. The variable domain in full, with the rest retrieved from reference TRBV11-3 and TRBJ2-5, is EAGVVQSPRYKIIEKKQPVAFWCNPISGHNTLYWYLQNLGQGPELLIRYENEEAVDDSQLPKDRFSAERLKGVDSTLKIQPAELGDSAVYLCASKDRGGSWETQYFGPGTRLLVL.

The CDR3 protein is CSVEPMGTEAFF. CDR3 DNA: TGCAGCGTTGAACCCATGGGCACTGAAGCTTTCTTT. V is TRBV29-1 and J is TRBJ1-1; D unclear. Germline assignment: CDR1 SQVTM and CDR2 ANQGSEA. The germline V and J ends were trimmed by 2 bases and 4 bases, with 8 bases remaining between them. The CDR3 is 12 amino acids. Drawing the rest from reference TRBV29-1 and TRBJ1-1, the complete variable domain is SAVISQKPSRDICQRGTSLTIQCQVDSQVTMMFWYRQQPGQSLTLIATANQGSEATYESGFVIDKFPISRPNLTFSTLTVSNMSPEDSSIYLCSVEPMGTEAFFGQGTRLTVV.

This clone was detected only a few times. V gene TRBV10-2 combines with J gene TRBJ1-5; no definite D call. From germline, CDR1 is WSHSY and CDR2 SAAADI. There are 14 residues in the CDR3. The V gene lost 7 bases and the J gene lost 5 bases, with 15 bases spanning the gap. CDR3 region: CASTRDLAYQPQHF. CDR3 coding DNA: TGCGCCAGCACCAGAGATCTAGCTTATCAGCCCCAGCATTTT.

The CDR3 coding sequence is TGCGCCAGCAGTAATACGATCATGAACACTGAAGCTTTCTTT. Translating gives CASSNTIMNTEAFF. The chain has TRBV5-1 and TRBJ1-1; D gene uncertain. Germline CDR1 is SGHRS and CDR2 is YFSETQ. V was pared by 5 bases and J by 0 bases, with 11 bases between. This CDR3 region has 14 residues. Using reference TRBV5-1 and TRBJ1-1 for the parts outside the CDR3, the full variable domain is KAGVTQTPRYLIKTRGQQVTLSCSPISGHRSVSWYQQTPGQGLQFLFEYFSETQRNKGNFPGRFSGRQFSNSRSEMNVSTLELGDSALYLCASSNTIMNTEAFFGQGTRLTVV.

The V call is TRBV5-6, the J call TRBJ2-4; D possibly corresponds to TRBD2 (5 bases). Germline-derived CDR1 and CDR2 are SGHDT and YYEEEE. Trimming removed 6 bases from V and 2 bases from J, with 15 bases in between. The CDR3 extends over 15 amino acids. The CDR3 loop is CASTSLEASKNIQYF. The CDR3 DNA sequence: TGTGCCAGCACCTCCTTGGAGGCATCCAAAAACATTCAGTACTTC.

This sequence joins TRBV19 and TRBJ1-2, with a possible D match to TRBD1 (5 bases). Trimming took 1 base from V and 4 from J, leaving 13 bases between them. The CDR3 consists of 15 residues. Germline V gene sequence: CDR1 LNHDA, CDR2 SQIVND (reference sequence). The CDR3 DNA sequence: TGTGCCAGTAGTATAGGGGGGACTGGCAGCTATGGCTACACCTTC. It is translated as CASSIGGTGSYGYTF.

The rearrangement uses TRBV7-9 and TRBJ2-1, with D unclear. Trimming cost V 5 bases and J 5 bases, with 10 bases left between them. CDR3 size: 13 residues. Germline CDR1 is SEHNR and CDR2 is FQNEAQ (reference sequence). CDR3 in DNA: TGTGCCAGCAGCACAGCCCTCCACAATGAGCAGTTCTTC. This sequence encodes CASSTALHNEQFF.